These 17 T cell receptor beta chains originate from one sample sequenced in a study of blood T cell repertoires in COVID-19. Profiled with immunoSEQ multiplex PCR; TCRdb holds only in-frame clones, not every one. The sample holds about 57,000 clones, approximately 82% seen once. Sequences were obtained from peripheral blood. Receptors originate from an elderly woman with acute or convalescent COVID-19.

DNA of the CDR3: TGTGCCAGCAGCCAAAGAGGGACAGGGGAGGGGAACATTCAGTACTTC. Encoded protein: CASSQRGTGEGNIQYF. The rearrangement links TRBV3-1 (or the pseudogene TRBV3-2) to TRBJ2-4; 10 bases line up with TRBD1. The CDR3 loop spans 16 amino acids. The V segment lost 2 bases and the J segment 7 bases; nucleotides outside the gene matches: 8. Germline V gene lookup returns CDR1 LGHDT and CDR2 YNNKEL (reference sequence).

CDR3 nucleotides: TGTGCCAGCAGCGCGGAGGGACTATCTTCGAACGAGCAGTACTTC. It yields the protein CASSAEGLSSNEQYF. The gene calls are TRBV9 and TRBJ2-7; 7 nucleotides align to TRBD2. CDR1 and CDR2 from the germline V gene are SGDLS and YYNGEE. With V trimmed by 3 bases and J by 5 bases, 11 bases remained unmatched. The CDR3 is 15 amino acids.

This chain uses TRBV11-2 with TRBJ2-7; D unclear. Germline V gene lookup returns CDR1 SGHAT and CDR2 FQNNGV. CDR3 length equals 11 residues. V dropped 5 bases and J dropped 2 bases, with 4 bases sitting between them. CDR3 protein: CASSATYEQYF. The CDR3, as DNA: TGTGCCAGCAGCGCTACCTACGAGCAGTACTTC.

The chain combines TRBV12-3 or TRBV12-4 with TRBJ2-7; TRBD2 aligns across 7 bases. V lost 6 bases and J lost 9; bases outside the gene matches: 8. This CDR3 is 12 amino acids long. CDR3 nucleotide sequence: TGTGCCAGCAGGACCGGGACTAACCTGCAGTACTTC. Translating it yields CASRTGTNLQYF.

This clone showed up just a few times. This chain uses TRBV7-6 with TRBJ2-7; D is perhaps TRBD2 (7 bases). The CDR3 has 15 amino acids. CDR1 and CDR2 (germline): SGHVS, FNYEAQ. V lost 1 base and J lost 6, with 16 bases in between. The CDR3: CASSLGVGLGGEQYF. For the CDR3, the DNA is TGTGCCAGCAGCTTAGGCGTAGGACTAGGGGGCGAGCAGTACTTC.

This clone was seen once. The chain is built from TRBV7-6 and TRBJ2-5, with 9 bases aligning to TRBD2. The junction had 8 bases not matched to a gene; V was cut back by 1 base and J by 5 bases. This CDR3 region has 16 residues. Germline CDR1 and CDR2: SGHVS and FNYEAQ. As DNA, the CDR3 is TGTGCCAGCAGCTTAGGGGGGCTAGCGGGGAGTGAGACCCAGTACTTC. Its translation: CASSLGGLAGSETQYF.

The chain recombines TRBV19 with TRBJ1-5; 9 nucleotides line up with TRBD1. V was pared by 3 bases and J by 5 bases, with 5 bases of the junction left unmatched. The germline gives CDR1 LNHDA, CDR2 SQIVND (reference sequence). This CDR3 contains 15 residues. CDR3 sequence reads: CASSMRDRVDQPQHF. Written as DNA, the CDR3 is TGTGCCAGTAGTATGCGGGACAGGGTGGATCAGCCCCAGCATTTT.

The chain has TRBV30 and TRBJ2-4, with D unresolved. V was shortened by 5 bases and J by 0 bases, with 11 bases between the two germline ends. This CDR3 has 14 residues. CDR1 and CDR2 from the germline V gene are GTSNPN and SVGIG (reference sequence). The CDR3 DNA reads TGTGCCTGGGTCCCTCGGGTAGCCAAAAACATTCAGTACTTC. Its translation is CAWVPRVAKNIQYF. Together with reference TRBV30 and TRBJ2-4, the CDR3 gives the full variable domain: SQTIHQWPATLVQPVGSPLSLECTVEGTSNPNLYWYRQAAGRGLQLLFYSVGIGQISSEVPQNLSASRPQDRQFILSSKKLLLSDSGFYLCAWVPRVAKNIQYFGAGTRLSVL.

CDR3 protein: CASSEDRSEAFF. In DNA form, the CDR3 reads TGTGCCAGCAGTGAAGACAGAAGTGAAGCTTTCTTT. The chain combines TRBV25-1 with TRBJ1-1; TRBD1 might be the D (5 bases). CDR1 is MGHDK, CDR2 SYGVNS, per germline. This CDR3 contains 12 residues. V lost 2 bases, J lost 7 bases, and 8 bases lay in between.

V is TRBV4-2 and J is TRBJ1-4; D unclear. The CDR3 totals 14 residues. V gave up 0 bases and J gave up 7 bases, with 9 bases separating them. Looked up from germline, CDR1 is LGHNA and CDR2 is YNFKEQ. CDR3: CASSQDRIGEKLFF. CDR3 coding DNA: TGTGCCAGCAGCCAAGATCGTATCGGTGAAAAACTGTTTTTT.

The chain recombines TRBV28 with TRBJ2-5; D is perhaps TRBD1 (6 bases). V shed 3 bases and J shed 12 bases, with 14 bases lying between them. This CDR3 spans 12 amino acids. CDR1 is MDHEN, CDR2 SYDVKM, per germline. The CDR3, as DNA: TGTGCCAGCAGTTTCACTCAGGGGCAAGAGTACTTC. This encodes CASSFTQGQEYF.

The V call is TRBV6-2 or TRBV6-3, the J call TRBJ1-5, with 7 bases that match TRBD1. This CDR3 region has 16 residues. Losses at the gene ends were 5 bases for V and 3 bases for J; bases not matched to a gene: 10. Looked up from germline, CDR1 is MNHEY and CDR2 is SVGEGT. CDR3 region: CASSHRVGQSNQPQHF. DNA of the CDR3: TGTGCCAGCAGTCATCGCGTGGGACAGTCCAATCAGCCCCAGCATTTT.

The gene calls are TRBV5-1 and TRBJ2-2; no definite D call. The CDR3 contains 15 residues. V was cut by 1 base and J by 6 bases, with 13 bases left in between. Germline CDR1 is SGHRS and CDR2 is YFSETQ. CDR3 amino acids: CASSLSQVTAGELFF. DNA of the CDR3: TGCGCCAGCAGCTTGTCCCAGGTCACCGCCGGGGAGCTGTTTTTT.

The CDR3 here is CASSQDLGALYGYTF. The DNA of the CDR3 is TGTGCCAGCAGCCAAGATCTAGGGGCCCTCTATGGCTACACCTTC. V gene TRBV14 combines with J gene TRBJ1-2; the D gene is possibly TRBD1 (5 bases). V was clipped by 0 bases and J by 4 bases, with 12 bases between them. The V gene's germline CDR1 is SGHDN and CDR2 FVKESK. The length of the CDR3 is 15 residues.

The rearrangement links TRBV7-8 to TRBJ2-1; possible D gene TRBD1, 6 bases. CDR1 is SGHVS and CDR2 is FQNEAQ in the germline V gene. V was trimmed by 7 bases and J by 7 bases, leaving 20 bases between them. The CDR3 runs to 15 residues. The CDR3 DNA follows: TGTGCCAGCACCGAGGGGGAAGGTACGTGGAATGAGCAGTTCTTC. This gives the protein CASTEGEGTWNEQFF.

The CDR3 sequence: CASSLDGLAGALAKNIQYF. CDR3 DNA: TGTGCCAGCAGCTTAGACGGACTGGCGGGAGCCTTAGCCAAAAACATTCAGTACTTC. The chain links TRBV7-9 to TRBJ2-4; 7 bases agree with TRBD2. The CDR3 contains 19 residues. V shed 1 base and J 0 bases; nucleotides not matched to a gene: 12. The germline V gene has CDR1 SEHNR and CDR2 FQNEAQ (reference sequence).

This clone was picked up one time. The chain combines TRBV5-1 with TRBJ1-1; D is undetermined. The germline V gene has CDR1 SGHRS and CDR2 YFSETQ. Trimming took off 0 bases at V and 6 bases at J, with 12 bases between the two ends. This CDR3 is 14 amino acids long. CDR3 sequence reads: CASSLGDLSAEAFF. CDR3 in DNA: TGCGCCAGCAGCTTGGGAGACCTTAGCGCTGAAGCTTTCTTT.